This TCR beta chain was sequenced in a study of blood T cells in healthy people across ages. Alongside a J-beta primer mix, a sample-barcoded 5' primer served in a second PCR lasting 7 to 11 cycles. TCRdb used MiXCR to reprocess the 5' RACE reads, holding one entry per CDR3 protein. The table lists hundreds of thousands of distinct CDR3 sequences, around 25% of them singletons, with 2.5% to 3.5% in the top ten. Another study also made use of these data, one on T cells of mothers and their children. Per that paper: A few healthy Caucasian mothers and their six children donated.

The sample taken for sequencing was blood. The receptor was derived from a boy under 18 in good health.

In nucleotides, the CDR3 is TGCGCCAGCAGCTTGCGCAGGGGGCAAGACGGGGAGCTGTTTTTT. Its translation: CASSLRRGQDGELFF. The chain has TRBV5-1 and TRBJ2-2; TRBD1 matches 8 bases. The germline V gene encodes CDR1 SGHRS and CDR2 YFSETQ. The CDR3 runs to 15 residues. V was clipped by 1 base and J by 7 bases; unmatched bases: 6.